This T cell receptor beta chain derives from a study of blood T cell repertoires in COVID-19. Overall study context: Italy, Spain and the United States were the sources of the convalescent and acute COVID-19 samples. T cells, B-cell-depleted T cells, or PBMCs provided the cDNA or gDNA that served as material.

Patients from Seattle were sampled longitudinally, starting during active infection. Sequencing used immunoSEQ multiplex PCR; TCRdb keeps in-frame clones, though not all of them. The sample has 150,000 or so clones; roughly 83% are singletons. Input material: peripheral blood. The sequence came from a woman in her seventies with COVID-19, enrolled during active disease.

The CDR3 DNA follows: TGTGCCAGCAGTAGGGAGGGGATGGGCACTGAAGCTTTCTTT. Its protein product is CASSREGMGTEAFF. The chain has TRBV2 and TRBJ1-1, with D tentatively TRBD1 (5 bases). The V gene's germline CDR1 is SNHLY and CDR2 FYNNEI. V was pared by 5 bases and J by 4 bases, with 14 bases between. The CDR3 consists of 14 residues.